This T cell receptor beta chain stems from a study of blood T cell repertoires in COVID-19. Study at large: The United States, Italy and Spain were the sources of the acute and convalescent COVID-19 samples. T cells, B-cell-depleted T cells, or PBMCs supplied cDNA or gDNA.

The CDR3 extends over 16 amino acids. Unmatched junction bases numbered 13, after V lost 5 bases and J lost 6 bases. CDR1 is LNHDA, CDR2 SQIVND, per germline (reference sequence). Sequencing used immunoSEQ multiplex PCR; TCRdb keeps in-frame clones, though not all of them. The sample holds about 49,000 clones; 90% to 95% are singletons and the top ten take 1%. Patients of the Seattle cohort, enrolled during active infection, were followed longitudinally. The V and J genes are TRBV19 and TRBJ2-1; 7 bases match TRBD1. The sequenced sample was peripheral blood. The receptor was isolated from a man between 60 and 75 years old with COVID-19, enrolled during active disease. The DNA of the CDR3 is TGTGCCAGTAGTCTTAACAGGGGTATTAACGCCAATGAGCAGTTCTTC. This translates into CASSLNRGINANEQFF.